This TCR beta chain comes out of a study of neurological immune-mediated disorders. Study-wide results and caveats: While HTLV-1-associated myelopathy showed the greatest TCR clonal expansion, multiple sclerosis showed the least, falling below healthy controls.

Stated time point: technical triplicate 2. CDR1 is SGHRS and CDR2 is YFSETQ in the germline V gene. From its first to its last residue, the CDR3 has 14 amino acids. About this clonotype: Its matching antigen is unknown. The CDR3 ends on some other residue instead of the conserved phenylalanine or tryptophan, so this is likely a read error. The limits of the CDR3 on the DNA are not certain, so only TCRdb's listed CDR3 is given.

The authors made cDNA by 5'RACE with 10-nucleotide random UMIs. Using its own MiXCR run on the 5' RACE reads, TCRdb lists one record per CDR3 protein. Among roughly 61,000 distinct CDR3 sequences listed, less than 25% were seen once. The chain couples TRBV5-1 to TRBJ2-5; TRBD2 was called by the table and not checked on the DNA. The sequence came from a man aged 55 to 69 with HTLV-1-associated myelopathy (HAM/TSP). The sequencing sample was made of PBMCs. CDR3 in amino acids: CASSLRLGEETQHL.